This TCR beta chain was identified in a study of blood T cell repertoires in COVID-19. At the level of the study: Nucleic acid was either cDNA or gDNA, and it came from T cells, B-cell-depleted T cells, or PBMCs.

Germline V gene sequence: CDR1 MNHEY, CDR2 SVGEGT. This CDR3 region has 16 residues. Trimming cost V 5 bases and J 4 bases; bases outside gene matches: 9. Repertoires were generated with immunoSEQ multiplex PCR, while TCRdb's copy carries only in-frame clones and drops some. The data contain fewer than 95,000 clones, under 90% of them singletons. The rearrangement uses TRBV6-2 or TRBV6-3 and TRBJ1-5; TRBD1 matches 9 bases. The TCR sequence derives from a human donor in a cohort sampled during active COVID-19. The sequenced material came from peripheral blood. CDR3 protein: CASSPNTGGWNQPQHF. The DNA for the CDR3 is TGTGCCAGCAGTCCAAACACAGGGGGCTGGAATCAGCCCCAGCATTTT.